A selection of T cell receptor beta chains follows, all from one sample in a study of type 1 regulatory T cells. Each CDR3 protein gets one entry after TCRdb re-called the reads with MiXCR. In the table there are 55,000 to 65,000 distinct CDR3 sequences, 60% to 65% of which are singletons. No antigen has been assigned to these receptors. Sequencing input: cultured non-Tr1 T cells, either the whole culture or a sorted T cell fraction (not recorded which). Receptors were obtained from a human donor in good health. Each CDR3 is given with its conserved first and last residue. The D gene is left open where the match is weak. Expanded clones are given a class, and other clones once, few, many or no size at all.

CDR3nt,CDR3aa,abundance,v_gene,j_gene,d_gene
TGCAGTGCAGGCGGAGGGACGGTATCATACGAGCAGTACTTC,CSAGGGTVSYEQYF,NA,TRBV20-1,TRBJ2-7,NA
TGTGCCAGCAGCCAAGAGCTAGCGGGAGGCCGGGCAGTAGAGACCCAGTACTTC,CASSQELAGGRAVETQYF,few,TRBV4-2,TRBJ2-5,TRBD2
TGCGCCAGCAAAAAGACAGGGGGCAATCAGCCCCAGCATTTT,CASKKTGGNQPQHF,NA,TRBV10-2,TRBJ1-5,TRBD1
TGTGCCAGCAGCGTAGAACCTACTAACTATGGCTACACCTTC,CASSVEPTNYGYTF,NA,TRBV7-2,TRBJ1-2,NA
TGTGCCAACCCCCGAGGCTCTGGAAACACCATATATTTT,CANPRGSGNTIYF,NA,TRBV12-3/TRBV12-4,TRBJ1-3,NA
TGTGCCAGCAGTTTAGGGCCAAGCAATCAGCCCCAGCATTTT,CASSLGPSNQPQHF,NA,TRBV28,TRBJ1-5,NA
TGTGCCAGCAGCTTATACAGCAATCAGCCCCAGCATTTT,CASSLYSNQPQHF,few,TRBV11-2,TRBJ1-5,NA
TGCAGCGTTGGGCCAGGCTCCTACAATGAGCAGTTCTTC,CSVGPGSYNEQFF,few,TRBV29-1,TRBJ2-1,NA
TGCAGCGCGGGCCTGGGTGGGGGCCCCTACGAGCAGTACTTC,CSAGLGGGPYEQYF,NA,TRBV29-1,TRBJ2-7,NA
TGTGCCAGCAGCACCCGGACAGGGGCGGCGCAGTATTTT,CASSTRTGAAQYF,few,TRBV7-2,TRBJ2-3,TRBD1
TGCAGTGCTAGACTGCAGGGGGTTGGCGAAGCTTTCTTT,CSARLQGVGEAFF,NA,TRBV20-1,TRBJ1-1,TRBD1
TGCAGTGCTAGAGATCCCCAAAGGGGAGGAAACACCATATATTTT,CSARDPQRGGNTIYF,NA,TRBV20-1,TRBJ1-3,NA
TGTGCCAGCAGAAAAGGGGGGATTGGTGTCACTGAAGCTTTCTTT,CASRKGGIGVTEAFF,NA,TRBV6-2/TRBV6-3,TRBJ1-1,NA
TGTGCTACGGGGGACAGCTTAAATCAGCCCCAGCATTTT,CATGDSLNQPQHF,NA,TRBV12-5,TRBJ1-5,TRBD1
TGCAGCGTTGAAAGGGCTATGAACACTGAAGCTTTCTTT,CSVERAMNTEAFF,NA,TRBV29-1,TRBJ1-1,NA
TGCGCCAGCAGCCCACTAGCGGGTAACACAGATACGCAGTATTTT,CASSPLAGNTDTQYF,NA,TRBV5-1,TRBJ2-3,TRBD2
TGTGCCTGGAGTTACACAGGGGGCGCCCCGTCCGAGCAGTACTTC,CAWSYTGGAPSEQYF,NA,TRBV30,TRBJ2-7,TRBD1
TGTGCCACCGGGTTCTCCTACAATGAGCAGTTCTTC,CATGFSYNEQFF,NA,TRBV24-1,TRBJ2-1,NA
TGTGCCAGCAGCGTCTCCGGACAGGGTGGTTCACCCCTCCACTTT,CASSVSGQGGSPLHF,NA,TRBV9,TRBJ1-6,TRBD1
TGTGCCAGCAGTTTAACAGGGTGGAGCAATCAGCCCCAGCATTTT,CASSLTGWSNQPQHF,NA,TRBV12-3/TRBV12-4,TRBJ1-5,NA
TGCAGTGCAACCCCCGGGACAGGGTCCTACGAGCAGTACTTC,CSATPGTGSYEQYF,NA,TRBV20-1,TRBJ2-7,TRBD1
TGTGCCAGTAGTATTCGCGAAGATCAGCCCCAGCATTTT,CASSIREDQPQHF,NA,TRBV19,TRBJ1-5,NA
TGTGCCAGCAGCTTTGGGACAGTTAATCAGCCCCAGCATTTT,CASSFGTVNQPQHF,NA,TRBV5-5,TRBJ1-5,TRBD1
TGTGCCAGCAGGGAAGTAGCAGCAACCTACGAGCTGTACTTC,CASREVAATYELYF,NA,TRBV6-1,TRBJ2-7,NA
TGTGCCAGCAGCACTCTGGCCGGGAGGCCAGATGTAGGGGAGACCCAGTACTTC,CASSTLAGRPDVGETQYF,NA,TRBV28,TRBJ2-5,TRBD2
TGTGCCAGCAGCCCTTGGCGACAGTTAGACACCGGGGAGCTGTTTTTT,CASSPWRQLDTGELFF,NA,TRBV9,TRBJ2-2,NA
TGTGCCAGTAGAACAGGGTCGGTGAAGACCCAGTACTTC,CASRTGSVKTQYF,many,TRBV25-1,TRBJ2-5,NA
TGCGCCAGCAGCCTTGGGGGAGCGAACTCCTACAATGAGCAGTTCTTC,CASSLGGANSYNEQFF,NA,TRBV4-3,TRBJ2-1,NA
TGTGCTAGTGGTGTCCCGGGACAGGGGAACGAGCAGTACTTC,CASGVPGQGNEQYF,NA,TRBV12-5,TRBJ2-7,TRBD1
TGTGCCAGCAGCCCCTCCAATCAGCCCCAGCATTTT,CASSPSNQPQHF,few,TRBV7-2,TRBJ1-5,NA
TGCAGTGCTAGGGGACTAGCGGGAGAGCTCGGTGAGCAGTTCTTC,CSARGLAGELGEQFF,NA,TRBV20-1,TRBJ2-1,TRBD2
TGCGCCAGCAGCCAACTACTGGTCAATGAGCAGTTCTTC,CASSQLLVNEQFF,NA,TRBV4-1,TRBJ2-1,NA
TGTGCCAGCAGCGTAGAGTCAGAACCGCATACGCAGTATTTT,CASSVESEPHTQYF,NA,TRBV9,TRBJ2-3,NA
TGCAGTGCTACTAGCGGGAGGGCGAATGAGCAGTTCTTC,CSATSGRANEQFF,NA,TRBV20-1,TRBJ2-1,TRBD2
TGTGCCATCAGTGACAGGACAGGGGATAATGAGCAGTTCTTC,CAISDRTGDNEQFF,medium-sized,TRBV10-3,TRBJ2-1,TRBD1
TGCGCCAGCAGCCCGACGAAGGGGGGAGAGACCCAGTACTTC,CASSPTKGGETQYF,NA,TRBV5-1,TRBJ2-5,NA
TGTGCCAGCAGTCACCATTCGGGCTGGGAGACCCAGTACTTC,CASSHHSGWETQYF,few,TRBV28,TRBJ2-5,NA
TGCAGTGCTAGACCCTTTAGCGGGAACTCCTACAATGAGCAGTTCTTC,CSARPFSGNSYNEQFF,NA,TRBV20-1,TRBJ2-1,TRBD2
TGTGCCAGTAGTCATAATGAGCAGTTCTTC,CASSHNEQFF,few,TRBV19,TRBJ2-1,NA
TGTGCCATCAGTGAGGTCAGGGGCCCCTATGGCTACACCTTC,CAISEVRGPYGYTF,NA,TRBV10-3,TRBJ1-2,NA
TGTGCCTCCTCGACAGGGCTAGCTGATGAGCAGTTCTTC,CASSTGLADEQFF,NA,TRBV30,TRBJ2-1,TRBD1
TGTGCCAGCAGGACAGGGGACAATGAGCAGTTCTTC,CASRTGDNEQFF,NA,TRBV6-5,TRBJ2-1,TRBD1
TGTGCCAGCAGACCCCCTAGCGGGAGCCCCAACACCGGGGAGCTGTTTTTT,CASRPPSGSPNTGELFF,NA,TRBV6-5,TRBJ2-2,TRBD2
TGTGCCAGCAGCTTAGGGGCTGGTGAAGCTTTCTTT,CASSLGAGEAFF,NA,TRBV7-2,TRBJ1-1,NA
TGCAGTGCCCCTGGGGCAGTTGAAGAGACCCAGTACTTC,CSAPGAVEETQYF,NA,TRBV20-1,TRBJ2-5,NA